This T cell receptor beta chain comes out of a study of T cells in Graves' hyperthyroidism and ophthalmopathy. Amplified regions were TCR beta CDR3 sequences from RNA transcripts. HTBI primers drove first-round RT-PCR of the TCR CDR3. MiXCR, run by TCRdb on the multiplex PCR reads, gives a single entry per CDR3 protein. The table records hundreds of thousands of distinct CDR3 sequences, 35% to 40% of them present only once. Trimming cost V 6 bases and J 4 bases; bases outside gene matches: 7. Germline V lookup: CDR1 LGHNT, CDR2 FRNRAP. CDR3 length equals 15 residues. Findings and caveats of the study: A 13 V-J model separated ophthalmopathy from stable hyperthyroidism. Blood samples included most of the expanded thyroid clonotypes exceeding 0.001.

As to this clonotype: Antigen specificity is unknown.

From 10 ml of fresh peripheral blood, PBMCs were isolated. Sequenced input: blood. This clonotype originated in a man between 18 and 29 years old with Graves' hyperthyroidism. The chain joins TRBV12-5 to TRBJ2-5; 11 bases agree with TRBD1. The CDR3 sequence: CASGRTGGSGETQYF. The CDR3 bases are TGTGCTAGTGGACGGACAGGGGGCTCGGGAGAGACCCAGTACTTC.